Listed below are T cell receptor beta chains from one sample, sequenced in a study of T cell responses to AZD1222 COVID-19 vaccine. Some clones are missing from TCRdb's copy, which holds only in-frame ones; the method was immunoSEQ multiplex PCR. Of about 120,000 clones in the sample, more than 75% were seen once. Sequences were derived from peripheral blood, sampled 28 days after the second AZD1222 dose. The receptor source for this set is an adult who received the AZD1222 COVID-19 vaccine. The CDR3 runs from the conserved cysteine through the conserved F or W. The order of the fields is D gene, J gene, clone size, V gene, CDR3 protein, CDR3 DNA. A D gene is named only where the DNA matches it firmly. Size is stated for part of the rows, as once, few or many counts, or as a class when the clone is expanded.

-,TRBJ1-2,-,TRBV5-6,CASSPQGATNYGYTF,TGTGCCAGCAGCCCCCAGGGCGCCACTAACTATGGCTACACCTTC
-,TRBJ1-6,-,TRBV5-1,CASSLESAYNSPLHF,TGCGCCAGCAGCTTGGAGTCAGCCTATAATTCACCCCTCCACTTT
TRBD2,TRBJ2-3,-,TRBV24-1,CATSDSGTSGDTQYF,TGTGCCACCAGTGACTCCGGGACTAGCGGAGATACGCAGTATTTT
TRBD2,TRBJ2-1,-,TRBV28,CASSYPHSLWVPSGSSYNEQFF,TGTGCCAGCAGTTACCCTCACAGCTTGTGGGTCCCTAGCGGGAGCTCCTACAATGAGCAGTTCTTC
TRBD1,TRBJ1-1,few,TRBV18,CASSPGQGAPMNTEAFF,TGTGCCAGCTCACCCGGACAGGGGGCTCCGATGAACACTGAAGCTTTCTTT
-,TRBJ2-7,-,TRBV5-1,CASSLVRQAKSYEQYF,TGCGCCAGCAGCTTGGTTCGGCAGGCGAAATCCTACGAGCAGTACTTC
-,TRBJ1-2,-,TRBV11-2,CASRGGTSYGYTF,TGTGCCAGCAGGGGAGGGACCAGCTATGGCTACACCTTC
-,TRBJ1-3,-,TRBV11-2,CASSLDRNTIYF,TGTGCCAGCAGCTTAGATAGAAACACCATATATTTT
TRBD2,TRBJ2-1,-,TRBV27,CASSISGRVNNGQFF,TGTGCCAGCAGCATTAGCGGGAGGGTAAACAATGGGCAGTTCTTC
TRBD1,TRBJ1-4,-,TRBV5-1,CASSGGTGPEKLFF,TGCGCCAGCAGCGGCGGGACAGGGCCTGAAAAACTGTTTTTT
TRBD1,TRBJ1-1,-,TRBV15,CATSKRQGGTEAFF,TGTGCCACCAGCAAGAGGCAGGGGGGCACTGAAGCTTTCTTT
TRBD1,TRBJ2-7,once,TRBV27,CASITYGTGGVYEQYF,TGTGCCAGCATTACTTACGGGACAGGGGGCGTATACGAGCAGTACTTC
-,TRBJ1-1,-,TRBV6-5,CASSYSSYPGDTEAFF,TGTGCCAGCAGTTACTCCTCATATCCTGGGGACACTGAAGCTTTCTTT
-,TRBJ2-1,-,TRBV5-4,CASSLAVVNNEQFF,TGTGCCAGCAGCTTGGCGGTAGTAAACAATGAGCAGTTCTTC
TRBD1,TRBJ2-3,-,TRBV6-1,CASSDPGQGRTDTQYF,TGTGCCAGCAGTGACCCGGGACAGGGTCGCACAGATACGCAGTATTTT
-,TRBJ2-2,-,TRBV19,CASSIRGRSTGELFF,TGTGCCAGTAGTATACGCGGCAGGTCGACCGGGGAGCTGTTTTTT
TRBD1,TRBJ2-1,once,TRBV7-2,CASSQTGGLYNEQFF,TGTGCCAGCAGCCAGACAGGGGGTCTGTACAATGAGCAGTTCTTC